These 4 T cell receptor beta chains originate from one sample sequenced in a study of T cell repertoires in cytomegalovirus infection. Each CDR3 protein gets one entry after TCRdb re-called the reads with MiXCR. This table holds 100,000 to 150,000 distinct CDR3 sequences, 20% to 30% found once. Their antigen targets remain unknown. Sequenced sample: PBMCs, sequenced either directly or after in vitro stimulation (not recorded which). These TCRs come from a human donor in good health (CMV status not recorded). Some clones in this sample may be carry-over from other donors' samples.

This chain links TRBV7-2 with TRBJ2-5; 8 bases are a match to TRBD2. Germline-derived CDR1 and CDR2 are SGHTA and FQGNSA. The CDR3 consists of 16 residues. V lost 6 bases to trimming and J lost 4 bases; unmatched junction nucleotides: 13. DNA for the CDR3: TGTGCCAGCAGACAAGGGCGCGGGAGGTGGGGAGAGACCCAGTACTTC. Encoded protein: CASRQGRGRWGETQYF. Together with reference TRBV7-2 and TRBJ2-5, the CDR3 gives the full variable domain: GAGVSQSPSNKVTEKGKDVELRCDPISGHTALYWYRQSLGQGLEFLIYFQGNSAPDKSGLPSDRFSAERTGGSVSTLTIQRTQQEDSAVYLCASRQGRGRWGETQYFGPGTRLLVL.

The chain uses TRBV4-3 and TRBJ2-5, with a possible D match to TRBD2 (6 bases). Per germline, CDR1 LGHNA and CDR2 YSLEER. V was trimmed by 0 bases and J by 5 bases, leaving 13 bases between them. The CDR3 sequence is 15 residues long. The CDR3 DNA reads TGCGCCAGCAGCCAAGACACAGCGGCGGGGGAGACCCAGTACTTC. Its translation: CASSQDTAAGETQYF.

This clonotype occurred a few times. The V call is TRBV6-2 or TRBV6-3, the J call TRBJ2-2, with D maybe TRBD2 (6 bases). This CDR3 is built from 13 residues. The germline V and J ends were trimmed by 5 bases and 8 bases, with 12 bases remaining between them. CDR1 is MNHEY, CDR2 SVGEGT, per germline. CDR3 loop: CASSHGTPGELFF. In DNA form, the CDR3 reads TGTGCCAGCAGTCACGGGACTCCGGGGGAGCTGTTTTTT.

This clonotype appeared many times. The chain uses TRBV7-2 and TRBJ2-1, with 14 bases that match TRBD2. V gave up 4 bases and J gave up 5 bases; unmatched junction bases: 10. The CDR3 is 18 residues long. Looked up from germline, CDR1 is SGHTA and CDR2 is FQGNSA. The CDR3 DNA reads TGTGCCAGCAGCTCCCCGCGACTAGCGGGAGGGGTACACAATGAGCAGTTCTTC. Amino acids: CASSSPRLAGGVHNEQFF.